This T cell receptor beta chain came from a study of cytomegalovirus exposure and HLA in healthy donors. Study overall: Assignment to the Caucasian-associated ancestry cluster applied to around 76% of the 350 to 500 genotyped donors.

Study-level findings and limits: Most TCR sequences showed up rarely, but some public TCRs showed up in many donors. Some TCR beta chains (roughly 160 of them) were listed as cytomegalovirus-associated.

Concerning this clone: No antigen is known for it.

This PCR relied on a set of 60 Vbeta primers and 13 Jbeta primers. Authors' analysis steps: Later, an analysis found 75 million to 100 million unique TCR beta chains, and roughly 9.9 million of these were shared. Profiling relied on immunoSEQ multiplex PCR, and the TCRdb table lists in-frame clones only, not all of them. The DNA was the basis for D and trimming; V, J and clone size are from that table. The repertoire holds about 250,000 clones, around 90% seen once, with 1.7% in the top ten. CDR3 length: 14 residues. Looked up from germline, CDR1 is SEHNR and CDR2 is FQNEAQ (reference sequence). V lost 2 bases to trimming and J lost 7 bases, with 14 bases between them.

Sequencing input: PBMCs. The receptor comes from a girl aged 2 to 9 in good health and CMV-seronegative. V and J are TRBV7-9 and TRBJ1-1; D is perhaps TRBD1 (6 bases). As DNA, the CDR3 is TGTGCCAGCAGCTTATTAGGGGGAGAGGGTGAAGCTTTCTTT. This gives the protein CASSLLGGEGEAFF.